The rows below give T cell receptor beta chains drawn from one sample of a study of blood T cells in healthy people across ages. TCRdb re-called the 5' RACE reads with MiXCR, one entry per CDR3 protein. The sample carries 790,000 or so distinct CDR3 sequences, around three fifths recorded once. Sequences were obtained from blood. Receptors originate from a man aged 35-49 years in good health. The CDR3 runs from the conserved cysteine through the conserved F or W. Each record gives: clone size, D gene, J gene, V gene, CDR3 protein, CDR3 DNA. A D gene is named only where the DNA matches it firmly. Clone size, where shown, is once, few, many, or a class for clones that have expanded.

clone_size: -; d_call: -; j_call: TRBJ2-1; v_call: TRBV4-2; cdr3_aa: CASSQPGNEQFF; cdr3_nt: TGTGCCAGCAGCCAGCCCGGCAATGAGCAGTTCTTC
clone_size: -; d_call: -; j_call: TRBJ2-7; v_call: TRBV28; cdr3_aa: CASSGTFLPSYEQYF; cdr3_nt: TGTGCCAGCAGCGGAACGTTCCTTCCTTCCTACGAGCAGTACTTC
clone_size: many; d_call: -; j_call: TRBJ2-5; v_call: TRBV15; cdr3_aa: CATAGRLQETQYF; cdr3_nt: TGTGCCACCGCGGGGCGGCTCCAAGAGACCCAGTACTTC
clone_size: -; d_call: -; j_call: TRBJ1-1; v_call: TRBV28; cdr3_aa: CASSFKGGNTEAFF; cdr3_nt: TGTGCCAGCAGTTTTAAGGGTGGGAACACTGAAGCTTTCTTT
clone_size: -; d_call: -; j_call: TRBJ2-5; v_call: TRBV5-1; cdr3_aa: CASSLSFGAQQETQYF; cdr3_nt: TGCGCCAGCAGCTTGTCGTTCGGGGCTCAACAAGAGACCCAGTACTTC
clone_size: -; d_call: TRBD1; j_call: TRBJ1-4; v_call: TRBV7-8; cdr3_aa: CASSLGPGTGAFPNEKLFF; cdr3_nt: TGTGCCAGCAGCTTAGGTCCCGGGACAGGGGCCTTCCCGAATGAAAAACTGTTTTTT
clone_size: -; d_call: -; j_call: TRBJ2-4; v_call: TRBV7-2; cdr3_aa: CASSQQGRENIQYF; cdr3_nt: TGTGCCAGCAGCCAACAGGGCCGGGAAAACATTCAGTACTTC
clone_size: -; d_call: -; j_call: TRBJ2-7; v_call: TRBV7-2; cdr3_aa: CASSVKRTPAYEQYF; cdr3_nt: TGTGCCAGCAGCGTAAAGCGGACGCCGGCCTACGAGCAGTACTTC
clone_size: many; d_call: -; j_call: TRBJ2-7; v_call: TRBV28; cdr3_aa: CASSLVPYEQYF; cdr3_nt: TGTGCCAGCAGCTTAGTCCCCTACGAGCAGTACTTC
clone_size: few; d_call: -; j_call: TRBJ1-4; v_call: TRBV12-3/TRBV12-4; cdr3_aa: CASSPPEPREKLFF; cdr3_nt: TGTGCCAGCAGCCCCCCCGAGCCCAGGGAAAAACTGTTTTTT
clone_size: -; d_call: TRBD2; j_call: TRBJ2-1; v_call: TRBV9; cdr3_aa: CASSVAERGGRGEQFF; cdr3_nt: TGTGCCAGCAGCGTAGCTGAGCGGGGGGGCCGCGGTGAGCAGTTCTTC
clone_size: -; d_call: -; j_call: TRBJ2-2; v_call: TRBV5-1; cdr3_aa: CASSLASGRSGELFF; cdr3_nt: TGCGCCAGCAGCTTGGCCTCGGGGAGATCCGGGGAGCTGTTTTTT
clone_size: -; d_call: -; j_call: TRBJ2-3; v_call: TRBV20-1; cdr3_aa: CSARVLAADTQYF; cdr3_nt: TGCAGTGCCCGCGTCTTAGCGGCGGATACGCAGTATTTT
clone_size: -; d_call: -; j_call: TRBJ2-3; v_call: TRBV5-1; cdr3_aa: CASSLDGSGPDTQYF; cdr3_nt: TGCGCCAGCAGCTTGGACGGGAGTGGACCAGATACGCAGTATTTT
clone_size: -; d_call: -; j_call: TRBJ2-3; v_call: TRBV5-1; cdr3_aa: CASSLEPKEDTQYF; cdr3_nt: TGCGCCAGCAGCTTGGAACCTAAAGAAGATACGCAGTATTTT
clone_size: few; d_call: -; j_call: TRBJ2-4; v_call: TRBV6-2/TRBV6-3; cdr3_aa: CASSSVDRSEVKNIQYF; cdr3_nt: TGTGCCAGCAGTTCTGTCGACCGGTCCGAGGTCAAAAACATTCAGTACTTC
clone_size: many; d_call: -; j_call: TRBJ2-3; v_call: TRBV12-3/TRBV12-4; cdr3_aa: CASSLDRSTDTQYF; cdr3_nt: TGTGCCAGCAGCTTGGACAGAAGCACAGATACGCAGTATTTT
clone_size: few; d_call: -; j_call: TRBJ2-5; v_call: TRBV12-3/TRBV12-4; cdr3_aa: CASRENGNQETQYF; cdr3_nt: TGTGCCAGCAGGGAGAACGGCAACCAAGAGACCCAGTACTTC
clone_size: -; d_call: -; j_call: TRBJ1-1; v_call: TRBV9; cdr3_aa: CASSGGGNTEAFF; cdr3_nt: TGTGCCAGCAGCGGAGGGGGGAACACTGAAGCTTTCTTT
clone_size: -; d_call: TRBD1; j_call: TRBJ2-3; v_call: TRBV11-2; cdr3_aa: CASSSGGITDTQYF; cdr3_nt: TGTGCCAGCAGCTCAGGGGGAATCACAGATACGCAGTATTTT
clone_size: once; d_call: -; j_call: TRBJ2-2; v_call: TRBV6-5; cdr3_aa: CASSYSAGDTGELFF; cdr3_nt: TGTGCCAGCAGTTACTCGGCAGGCGACACCGGGGAGCTGTTTTTT
clone_size: -; d_call: TRBD1; j_call: TRBJ2-5; v_call: TRBV14; cdr3_aa: CASSQDSPDRGRETQYF; cdr3_nt: TGTGCCAGCAGCCAAGATTCCCCGGACAGGGGGCGAGAGACCCAGTACTTC
clone_size: -; d_call: TRBD1; j_call: TRBJ2-7; v_call: TRBV28; cdr3_aa: CASSRDRVAGQYF; cdr3_nt: TGTGCCAGCAGCCGCGACAGGGTGGCCGGGCAGTACTTC
clone_size: few; d_call: -; j_call: TRBJ2-5; v_call: TRBV9; cdr3_aa: CASSVDLGETQYF; cdr3_nt: TGTGCCAGCAGCGTAGACCTCGGAGAGACCCAGTACTTC
clone_size: few; d_call: -; j_call: TRBJ2-7; v_call: TRBV24-1; cdr3_aa: CATSDLAAVSYEQYF; cdr3_nt: TGTGCCACCAGTGATTTGGCAGCGGTCTCCTACGAGCAGTACTTC
clone_size: -; d_call: -; j_call: TRBJ1-2; v_call: TRBV7-2; cdr3_aa: CASTGETGNYGYTF; cdr3_nt: TGTGCCAGCACCGGGGAGACGGGGAACTATGGCTACACCTTC
clone_size: few; d_call: TRBD1; j_call: TRBJ2-5; v_call: TRBV4-2; cdr3_aa: CASSQAQDRGRLSQYF; cdr3_nt: TGTGCCAGCAGCCAAGCGCAGGACAGGGGGCGATTATCCCAGTACTTC
clone_size: -; d_call: -; j_call: TRBJ2-3; v_call: TRBV20-1; cdr3_aa: CSATPIVSGVSAQYF; cdr3_nt: TGCAGTGCTACCCCGATAGTTTCGGGGGTGTCGGCGCAGTATTTT
clone_size: -; d_call: -; j_call: TRBJ2-2; v_call: TRBV7-8; cdr3_aa: CASSYTRDTGELFF; cdr3_nt: TGTGCCAGCAGCTATACACGGGACACCGGGGAGCTGTTTTTT
clone_size: -; d_call: TRBD2; j_call: TRBJ2-3; v_call: TRBV7-4; cdr3_aa: CASSLVYSGGDKVDTQYF; cdr3_nt: TGTGCCAGCAGCTTAGTTTACAGCGGGGGGGACAAGGTAGATACGCAGTATTTT
clone_size: few; d_call: TRBD2; j_call: TRBJ2-5; v_call: TRBV20-1; cdr3_aa: CSARLAGVPQETQYF; cdr3_nt: TGCAGTGCCAGACTAGCGGGAGTCCCGCAAGAGACCCAGTACTTC
clone_size: few; d_call: TRBD1; j_call: TRBJ1-2; v_call: TRBV10-3; cdr3_aa: CAISESGDRGTNYGYTF; cdr3_nt: TGTGCCATCAGTGAGTCGGGGGACAGAGGGACTAACTATGGCTACACCTTC
clone_size: -; d_call: -; j_call: TRBJ2-7; v_call: TRBV5-1; cdr3_aa: CASSFLRANEQYF; cdr3_nt: TGCGCCAGCAGCTTCCTTCGGGCGAATGAGCAGTACTTC
clone_size: -; d_call: TRBD2; j_call: TRBJ2-3; v_call: TRBV12-5; cdr3_aa: CASGLPTGLAGSTDTQYF; cdr3_nt: TGTGCTAGTGGTTTGCCGACGGGACTAGCGGGGTCCACAGATACGCAGTATTTT
clone_size: -; d_call: -; j_call: TRBJ1-5; v_call: TRBV20-1; cdr3_aa: CSAEQGGDQPQHF; cdr3_nt: TGCAGTGCTGAACAGGGCGGCGATCAGCCCCAGCATTTT
clone_size: few; d_call: TRBD1; j_call: TRBJ1-4; v_call: TRBV20-1; cdr3_aa: CSAGTGGNREKLFF; cdr3_nt: TGCAGTGCTGGAACAGGGGGCAATCGTGAAAAACTGTTTTTT
clone_size: -; d_call: -; j_call: TRBJ2-5; v_call: TRBV7-2; cdr3_aa: CASSWTKRPQYF; cdr3_nt: TGTGCCAGCAGCTGGACCAAACGGCCCCAGTACTTC
clone_size: few; d_call: TRBD1; j_call: TRBJ2-7; v_call: TRBV28; cdr3_aa: CASWGQGSVYEQYF; cdr3_nt: TGTGCCAGTTGGGGACAGGGATCCGTCTACGAGCAGTACTTC
clone_size: many; d_call: TRBD2; j_call: TRBJ2-5; v_call: TRBV20-1; cdr3_aa: CSATGTSGTETQYF; cdr3_nt: TGCAGTGCTACCGGGACTAGCGGAACAGAGACCCAGTACTTC
clone_size: -; d_call: TRBD2; j_call: TRBJ2-7; v_call: TRBV6-5; cdr3_aa: CASSFIGGEQYF; cdr3_nt: TGTGCCAGCAGTTTTATCGGGGGGGAGCAGTACTTC